A selection of T cell receptor beta chains follows, all from one sample in a study of T cells after yellow fever vaccination. From the 5' RACE reads, TCRdb called clonotypes with MiXCR, one entry per CDR3 protein. The data contain 250,000 to 400,000 distinct CDR3 sequences, roughly 3.9% of them singletons. Sequences were derived from PBMCs, sampled 5 days after the yellow fever booster vaccination. All receptors derive from a man younger than 30 who received the YFV17D yellow fever vaccine. Each CDR3 is given with its conserved first and last residue. A D gene is named only where the DNA matches it firmly. Where a row states a size, it is once, few, many or the class of an expanded clone; other rows omit it.

v_call	j_call	clone_size	d_call	cdr3_nt	cdr3_aa
TRBV9	TRBJ1-6	few	-	TGTGCCAGCAGCGTATCGGGATCACCCCTCCACTTT	CASSVSGSPLHF
TRBV24-1	TRBJ2-1	many	-	TGTGCCACCAGTGACTACGGACAGAGGCAGTTCTTC	CATSDYGQRQFF
TRBV6-2/TRBV6-3	TRBJ1-1	-	-	TGTGCCAGCAGGGTCTCACAGCCGAACACTGAAGCTTTCTTT	CASRVSQPNTEAFF
TRBV2	TRBJ2-2	-	-	TGTGCCAGCCACAACCCATCAACAGGGACCGGGGAGCTGTTTTTT	CASHNPSTGTGELFF
TRBV4-3	TRBJ2-5	-	-	TGCGCCAGCAGCCAGGGGGGGGGCCGTGCCCAAGAGACCCAGTACTTC	CASSQGGGRAQETQYF
TRBV4-1	TRBJ1-3	few	-	TGCGCCAGCAGCCCTCCGGCCCTCGGAAACACCATATATTTT	CASSPPALGNTIYF
TRBV12-3/TRBV12-4	TRBJ1-2	-	-	TGTGCCAGCAGTTGGCGAGGGCCCTATGGCTACACCTTC	CASSWRGPYGYTF
TRBV12-3/TRBV12-4	TRBJ2-5	few	TRBD1	TGTGCCAGCACCACCCCCCGGACAGGGGGCCGGGAGACCCAGTACTTC	CASTTPRTGGRETQYF
TRBV5-1	TRBJ1-2	-	-	TGCGCCAGCAGCTTGGGTCAGGGTACCGTCTATGGCTACACCTTC	CASSLGQGTVYGYTF
TRBV6-5	TRBJ1-1	-	-	TGTGCCAGCAGTACAAGAAGTGAAGGAAACACTGAAGCTTTCTTT	CASSTRSEGNTEAFF
TRBV5-5	TRBJ2-1	many	-	TGTGCCAGCAGCCGACAGCCAACCTACAATGAGCAGTTCTTC	CASSRQPTYNEQFF
TRBV7-2	TRBJ1-2	-	-	TGTGCCAGCAGCCCAAGGAGTAACTATGGCTACACCTTC	CASSPRSNYGYTF
TRBV5-1	TRBJ2-5	-	-	TGCGCCAGCAGCTTGTCGGGGCAGGCCAGGGGTTACCAAGAGACCCAGTACTTC	CASSLSGQARGYQETQYF
TRBV6-5	TRBJ1-5	many	-	TGTGCCAGCAGTTCGTCAGGGAATCAGCCCCAGCATTTT	CASSSSGNQPQHF
TRBV6-5	TRBJ1-2	few	-	TGTGCCAGCAGTTACTCCGGTGGGGACGGGGGCTACACCTTC	CASSYSGGDGGYTF
TRBV12-3/TRBV12-4	TRBJ1-1	-	-	TGTGCCAGCAGCCCTACTTTCTTT	CASSPTFF
TRBV28	TRBJ1-1	-	-	TGTGCCAGCAGACCAGGGAGAGGGGGGACTGAAGCTTTCTTT	CASRPGRGGTEAFF
TRBV20-1	TRBJ1-5	many	-	TGCAGTGCTCCGGTTGGGGAACATCAGCCCCAGCATTTT	CSAPVGEHQPQHF
TRBV6-2/TRBV6-3	TRBJ1-6	-	-	TGTGCCAGCACCTCACGGATGTTAAATTCACCCCTCCACTTT	CASTSRMLNSPLHF
TRBV21-1	TRBJ1-4	-	-	TGTGCCAGCAGCAAATGTCCCTTGGGGCAGGGTGAAAAACTGTTTTTT	CASSKCPLGQGEKLFF
TRBV4-1	TRBJ1-5	-	-	TGCGCCAGCAGCCGAACGCAAGCAGGCAATCAGCCCCAGCATTTT	CASSRTQAGNQPQHF
TRBV4-3	TRBJ2-1	many	-	TGCGCCAGCAGCCAAGCCGCGTACACTACCGACAATGAGCAGTTCTTC	CASSQAAYTTDNEQFF
TRBV5-1	TRBJ2-5	many	-	TGCGCCAGCAGCTTCGGATGGACGGAAGAGACCCAGTACTTC	CASSFGWTEETQYF
TRBV29-1	TRBJ2-3	-	-	TGCAGCGTTGTAGAGATTACGCAGTATTTT	CSVVEITQYF
TRBV5-1	TRBJ2-5	many	TRBD1	TGCGCCAGCAGCTCGTGGCCGGGACAGGGTAAAGAGACCCAGTACTTC	CASSSWPGQGKETQYF
TRBV7-2	TRBJ2-5	few	TRBD1	TGTGCCAGCAGCCCTCAGGGGACAGGGCGGCAAGAGACCCAGTACTTC	CASSPQGTGRQETQYF
TRBV3-1	TRBJ1-4	-	-	TGTGCCAGCAGCCAACAACAGGGTACGGGAAAACTGTTTTTT	CASSQQQGTGKLFF
TRBV29-1	TRBJ2-5	-	-	TGCAGCGTTGTGGGTAGCGGTGCCGGGGGAACCCAGTACTTC	CSVVGSGAGGTQYF
TRBV27	TRBJ2-7	many	TRBD1	TGTGCCAGCAGCAAAACTCTTGACAGGGATAATTACGAGCAGTACTTC	CASSKTLDRDNYEQYF
TRBV6-5	TRBJ1-2	-	TRBD1	TGTGCCAGCAGTACGGGACAGGGGAACTATGGCTACACCTTC	CASSTGQGNYGYTF
TRBV9	TRBJ2-1	-	TRBD2	TGTGCCAGCAGCGTATCAGGGACTAGCGGGGCCGAGGGCGATGAGCAGTTCTTC	CASSVSGTSGAEGDEQFF
TRBV20-1	TRBJ1-6	-	-	TGCAGTGCGCGCCCGGTCAGCACGGATTCACCCCTCCACTTT	CSARPVSTDSPLHF
TRBV6-1	TRBJ2-1	-	TRBD2	TGTGCCAGCAGTGCCCGGACTAGCGGGGGGGATGAGCAGTTCTTC	CASSARTSGGDEQFF
TRBV20-1	TRBJ2-1	few	-	TGCAGTGGGCCGTCCCGCGGGGGCCTGGTTATGAATGAGCAGTTCTTC	CSGPSRGGLVMNEQFF
TRBV20-1	TRBJ2-3	few	TRBD2	TGCAGTGCTAGTTCCCGGACTAGCGGGGGGCTTAGCACAGATACGCAGTATTTT	CSASSRTSGGLSTDTQYF
TRBV7-9	TRBJ2-5	-	-	TGTGCCAGCAGGGACACAGGGCAAGAGACCCAGTACTTC	CASRDTGQETQYF
TRBV5-1	TRBJ2-3	many	-	TGCGCCAGCAGCCGCCCGGCCGGGTGGGAAGATACGCAGTATTTT	CASSRPAGWEDTQYF
TRBV12-3/TRBV12-4	TRBJ2-2	few	TRBD2	TGTGCCAGCAGACTGAGTAGCGGGGGGGCGGCCGGGGAGCTGTTTTTT	CASRLSSGGAAGELFF
TRBV25-1	TRBJ1-2	few	-	TGTGCCAGCAGTGAGGGACACCTCTATGGCTACACCTTC	CASSEGHLYGYTF
TRBV5-1	TRBJ2-4	-	-	TGCGCCAGCAGGGCAACAGGAAGTGGCAAAAACATTCAGTACTTC	CASRATGSGKNIQYF
TRBV20-1	TRBJ2-3	many	TRBD2	TGCAGTGCTAGTTTGGTAGCGGGGGGTGCAGATACGCAGTATTTT	CSASLVAGGADTQYF
TRBV27	TRBJ1-1	few	-	TGTGCCAGCAGCCCGGGGGGCAACCGGAACACTGAAGCTTTCTTT	CASSPGGNRNTEAFF
TRBV14	TRBJ2-2	-	-	TGTGCCAGCAGTCCTTCGCTAACCGGGGAGCTGTTTTTT	CASSPSLTGELFF
TRBV5-4	TRBJ2-5	few	TRBD1	TGTGCCAGCAGTCAAACACAGGGGAAAGAGACCCAGTACTTC	CASSQTQGKETQYF
TRBV18	TRBJ2-7	many	-	TGTGCCAGCTCCCCCACAGGGACGGGCGAGCAGTACTTC	CASSPTGTGEQYF
TRBV4-1	TRBJ2-1	many	TRBD2	TGCGCCAGCAGTGCTTTAGCGGGGTCCTACAATGAGCAGTTCTTC	CASSALAGSYNEQFF
TRBV15	TRBJ2-2	many	-	TGTGCCACCAGCGGACTCGAAGACACCGGGGAGCTGTTTTTT	CATSGLEDTGELFF
TRBV6-5	TRBJ2-5	few	TRBD2	TGTGCCAGCAGGAGATTTACGGCGGCGGGGGGGGTGCCAGAGACCCAGTACTTC	CASRRFTAAGGVPETQYF
TRBV7-2	TRBJ1-6	few	-	TGTGCCAGCAGCTTAGTAAGGCCGGGTAATTCACCCCTCCACTTT	CASSLVRPGNSPLHF
TRBV6-6	TRBJ2-3	few	-	TGTGCCAGCAGTTACTCGAGACCAGGGGGGGATACGCAGTATTTT	CASSYSRPGGDTQYF
TRBV7-2	TRBJ1-1	-	-	TGTGCCAGCAGCTTAGGCGGACTCTTTGAAGCTTTCTTT	CASSLGGLFEAFF
TRBV14	TRBJ1-2	few	-	TGTGCCAGCAGCCAAGATAGGGGCCTCTATGGCTACACCTTC	CASSQDRGLYGYTF
TRBV12-3/TRBV12-4	TRBJ1-3	few	-	TGTGCCATGAGGGGCGTCGCTAACACCATATATTTT	CAMRGVANTIYF
TRBV9	TRBJ2-3	many	TRBD2	TGTGCCAGCAGCGTAGTCCCGGGACTAACTAGCACAGATACGCAGTATTTT	CASSVVPGLTSTDTQYF
TRBV4-1	TRBJ2-5	few	-	TGCGCCAGCAGCCAAGATCCTACAGGGGGGGAAGAGACCCAGTACTTC	CASSQDPTGGEETQYF
TRBV7-9	TRBJ1-6	many	-	TGTGCCAGCAGCTGGGAGGACACTAATTCACCCCTCCACTTT	CASSWEDTNSPLHF